These T cell receptor beta chains were read from a single sample in a study of cytomegalovirus exposure and HLA in healthy donors. Profiled with immunoSEQ multiplex PCR; TCRdb holds only in-frame clones, not every one. The repertoire includes 65,000 to 95,000 clones, 85% to 95% of them detected once, and 3% to 4% sits in the top ten. Sequencing input: PBMCs. The receptors originated from a man aged 18 to 30 in good health and CMV-seronegative. The CDR3 runs from the conserved cysteine through the conserved F or W. A D gene is named only where the DNA matches it firmly. Clone sizes are given selectively: once, few, many, or a class where the clone is expanded.

J: TRBJ1-5; D: TRBD1; size: once; V: TRBV19; CDR3: CASSIAPGQIGYQPQHF; DNA: TGTGCCAGTAGTATCGCTCCGGGACAGATAGGTTATCAGCCCCAGCATTTT
J: TRBJ1-5; D: TRBD1; size: NA; V: TRBV5-1; CDR3: CASSPMGTGSGQPQHF; DNA: TGCGCCAGCAGCCCAATGGGGACAGGGTCAGGTCAGCCCCAGCATTTT
J: TRBJ2-5; D: TRBD2; size: NA; V: TRBV5-1; CDR3: CASSSRGLAVLQETQYF; DNA: TGCGCCAGCAGCTCCCGCGGCCTAGCGGTCCTCCAAGAGACCCAGTACTTC
J: TRBJ2-4; D: TRBD2; size: NA; V: TRBV18; CDR3: CASSPTSGGANGNIQYF; DNA: TGTGCCAGCTCACCGACTAGCGGGGGGGCGAATGGCAACATTCAGTACTTC
J: TRBJ2-1; D: TRBD1; size: NA; V: TRBV19; CDR3: CASSIGGGQGQFF; DNA: TGTGCCAGTAGTATAGGGGGGGGACAGGGGCAGTTCTTC
J: TRBJ2-7; D: NA; size: NA; V: TRBV2; CDR3: CASSEKDRSYEQYF; DNA: TGTGCCAGCAGTGAAAAGGACAGATCCTACGAGCAGTACTTC
J: TRBJ2-5; D: TRBD2; size: NA; V: TRBV2; CDR3: CASSLDIPGRGTFQETQYF; DNA: TGTGCCAGCAGTCTAGACATCCCCGGGAGGGGGACTTTCCAAGAGACCCAGTACTTC
J: TRBJ2-7; D: TRBD1; size: once; V: TRBV5-1; CDR3: CASSSSVGQKPYEQYF; DNA: TGCGCCAGCAGCTCCTCGGTGGGACAGAAACCCTACGAGCAGTACTTC
J: TRBJ2-5; D: NA; size: NA; V: TRBV19; CDR3: CASGRGTGQETQYF; DNA: TGTGCCAGTGGGAGGGGGACAGGTCAAGAGACCCAGTACTTC
J: TRBJ1-1; D: NA; size: NA; V: TRBV7-9; CDR3: CASSLGIGEGNTEAFF; DNA: TGTGCCAGCAGCCTAGGAATAGGGGAGGGGAACACTGAAGCTTTCTTT
J: TRBJ2-3; D: NA; size: NA; V: TRBV10-3; CDR3: CAISYTDTQYF; DNA: TGTGCCATCAGCTACACAGATACGCAGTATTTT
J: TRBJ1-1; D: TRBD1; size: NA; V: TRBV11-2; CDR3: CASSVDRAANTEAFF; DNA: TGTGCCAGCAGCGTGGACAGGGCGGCGAACACTGAAGCTTTCTTT
J: TRBJ2-7; D: TRBD2; size: NA; V: TRBV9; CDR3: CASSVAGTSDEQYF; DNA: TGTGCCAGCAGCGTAGCCGGGACTAGCGACGAGCAGTACTTC
J: TRBJ2-3; D: NA; size: NA; V: TRBV10-3; CDR3: CASKTGSYTDTQYF; DNA: TGTGCCTCCAAAACAGGGAGCTACACAGATACGCAGTATTTT
J: TRBJ1-1; D: TRBD1; size: NA; V: TRBV5-4; CDR3: CASSLGTGTEAFF; DNA: TGTGCCAGCAGCTTGGGGACAGGGACTGAAGCTTTCTTT
J: TRBJ1-1; D: NA; size: NA; V: TRBV6-1; CDR3: CASSGLRANTEAFF; DNA: TGTGCCAGCAGCGGCTTGAGGGCGAACACTGAAGCTTTCTTT
J: TRBJ2-1; D: TRBD1; size: NA; V: TRBV11-3; CDR3: CASSSWDSPYNEQFF; DNA: TGTGCCAGCAGCTCCTGGGACAGTCCGTACAATGAGCAGTTCTTC
J: TRBJ1-1; D: NA; size: NA; V: TRBV9; CDR3: CASNPGLMNTEAFF; DNA: TGTGCCAGCAACCCGGGACTCATGAACACTGAAGCTTTCTTT
J: TRBJ2-5; D: TRBD1; size: NA; V: TRBV30; CDR3: CAWTIGTGVETQYF; DNA: TGTGCCTGGACAATTGGGACAGGGGTAGAGACCCAGTACTTC
J: TRBJ2-7; D: TRBD2; size: once; V: TRBV14; CDR3: CASSQEASGAGEQYF; DNA: TGTGCCAGCAGCCAAGAAGCTAGCGGGGCCGGGGAGCAGTACTTC
J: TRBJ2-1; D: NA; size: NA; V: TRBV6-4; CDR3: CASSVVAEGSGNEQFF; DNA: TGTGCCAGCAGCGTGGTAGCTGAAGGTAGTGGCAATGAGCAGTTCTTC
J: TRBJ1-2; D: NA; size: NA; V: TRBV28; CDR3: CASSLLGQGYTF; DNA: TGTGCCAGCAGTTTATTGGGACAAGGCTACACCTTC
J: TRBJ1-1; D: NA; size: NA; V: TRBV6-5; CDR3: CASSYGVGQEAFF; DNA: TGTGCCAGCAGTTACGGTGTGGGGCAAGAAGCTTTCTTT
J: TRBJ2-1; D: NA; size: NA; V: TRBV7-9; CDR3: CASSQDSYNEQFF; DNA: TGTGCCAGCAGCCAGGACAGCTACAATGAGCAGTTCTTC
J: TRBJ1-5; D: NA; size: NA; V: TRBV9; CDR3: CASSGTGLGNQPQHF; DNA: TGTGCCAGCAGCGGAACAGGTCTAGGCAATCAGCCCCAGCATTTT
J: TRBJ1-6; D: NA; size: NA; V: TRBV5-6; CDR3: CASSSGRTARNSPLHF; DNA: TGTGCCAGCAGCTCCGGCCGGACAGCGAGAAATTCACCCCTCCACTTT
J: TRBJ1-2; D: NA; size: NA; V: TRBV30; CDR3: CAWSSGEQASGYTF; DNA: TGTGCCTGGAGTTCGGGGGAACAGGCTTCGGGCTACACCTTC
J: TRBJ2-2; D: TRBD1; size: NA; V: TRBV2; CDR3: CASSRDRGPVNTGELFF; DNA: TGTGCCAGCAGTCGGGACAGGGGGCCGGTTAACACCGGGGAGCTGTTTTTT